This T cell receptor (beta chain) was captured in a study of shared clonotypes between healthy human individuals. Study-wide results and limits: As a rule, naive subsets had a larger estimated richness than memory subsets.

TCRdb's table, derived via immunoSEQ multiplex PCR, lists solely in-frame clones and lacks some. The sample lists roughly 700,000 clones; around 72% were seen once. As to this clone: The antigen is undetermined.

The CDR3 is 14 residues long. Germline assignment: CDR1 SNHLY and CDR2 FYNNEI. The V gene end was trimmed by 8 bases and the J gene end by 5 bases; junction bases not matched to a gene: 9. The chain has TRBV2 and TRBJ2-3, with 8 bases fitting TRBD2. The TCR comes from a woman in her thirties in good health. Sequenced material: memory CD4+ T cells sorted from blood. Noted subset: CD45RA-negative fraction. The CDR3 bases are TGTGCCAGCGAGAATAGCGGGACCGGAGATACGCAGTATTTT. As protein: CASENSGTGDTQYF.